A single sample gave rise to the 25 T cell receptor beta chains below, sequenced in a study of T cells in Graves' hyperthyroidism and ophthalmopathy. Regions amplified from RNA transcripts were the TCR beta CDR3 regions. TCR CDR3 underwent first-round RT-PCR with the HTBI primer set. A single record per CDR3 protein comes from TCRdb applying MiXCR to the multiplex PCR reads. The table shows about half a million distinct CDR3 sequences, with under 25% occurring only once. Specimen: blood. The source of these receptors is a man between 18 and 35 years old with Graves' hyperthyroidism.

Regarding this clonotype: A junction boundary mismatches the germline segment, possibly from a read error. CDR3 residues: CASSPFKVAVYGYTF. The CDR3 DNA reads TGTGCCAGCAGTCCGTTTAAGGTAGCGGTCTATGGTTACACCTTC. The chain links TRBV12-3 or TRBV12-4 to TRBJ1-2; no clear D. This CDR3 is built from 15 residues.

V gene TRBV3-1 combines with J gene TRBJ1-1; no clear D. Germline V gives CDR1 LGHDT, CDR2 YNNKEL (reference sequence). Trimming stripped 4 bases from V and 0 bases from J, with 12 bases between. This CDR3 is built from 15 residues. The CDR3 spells CASSPFFGVNTEAFF. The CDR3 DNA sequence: TGTGCCAGCAGCCCCTTCTTCGGAGTGAACACTGAAGCTTTCTTT.

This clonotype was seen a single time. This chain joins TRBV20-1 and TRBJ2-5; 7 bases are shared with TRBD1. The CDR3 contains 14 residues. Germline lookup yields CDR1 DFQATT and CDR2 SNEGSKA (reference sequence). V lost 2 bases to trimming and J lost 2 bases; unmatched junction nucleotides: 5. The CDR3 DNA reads TGCAGTGCTAGAAAGACAGGGAGTCAAGAGACCCAGTACTTC. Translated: CSARKTGSQETQYF.

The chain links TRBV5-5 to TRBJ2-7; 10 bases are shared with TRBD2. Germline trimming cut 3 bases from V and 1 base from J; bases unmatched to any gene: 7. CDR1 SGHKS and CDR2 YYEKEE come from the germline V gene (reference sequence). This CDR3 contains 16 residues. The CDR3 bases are TGTGCCAGCAGCTCCCGTAGCGGGGGGTTTTCCTACGAGCAGTACTTC. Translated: CASSSRSGGFSYEQYF.

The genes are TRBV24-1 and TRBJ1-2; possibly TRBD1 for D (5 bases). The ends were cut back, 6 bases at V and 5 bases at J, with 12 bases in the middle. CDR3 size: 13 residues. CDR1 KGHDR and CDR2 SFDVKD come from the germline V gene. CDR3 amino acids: CATSLKGRYGYTF. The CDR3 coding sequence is TGTGCCACCAGTTTAAAGGGGAGATATGGCTACACCTTC.

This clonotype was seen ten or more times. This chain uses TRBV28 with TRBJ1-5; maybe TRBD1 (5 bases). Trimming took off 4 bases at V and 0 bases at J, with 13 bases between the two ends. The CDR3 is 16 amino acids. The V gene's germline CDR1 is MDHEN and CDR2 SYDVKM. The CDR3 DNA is TGTGCCAGCAGTTCCCCGGGGGGGTATAGCAATCAGCCCCAGCATTTT. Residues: CASSSPGGYSNQPQHF.

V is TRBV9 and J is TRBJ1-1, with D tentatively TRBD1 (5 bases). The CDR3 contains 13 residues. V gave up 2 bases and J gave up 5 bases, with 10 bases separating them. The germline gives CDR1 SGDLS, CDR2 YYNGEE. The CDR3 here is CASSVLQGTEAFF. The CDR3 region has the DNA TGTGCCAGCAGCGTCCTTCAGGGTACTGAAGCTTTCTTT.

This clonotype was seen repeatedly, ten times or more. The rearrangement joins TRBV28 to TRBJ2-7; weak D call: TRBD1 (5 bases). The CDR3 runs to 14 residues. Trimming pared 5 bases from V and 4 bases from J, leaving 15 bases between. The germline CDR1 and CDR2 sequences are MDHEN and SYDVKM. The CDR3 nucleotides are TGTGCCAGCAGTCAGGACACGACTTTTTACGAGCAGTACTTC. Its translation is CASSQDTTFYEQYF.

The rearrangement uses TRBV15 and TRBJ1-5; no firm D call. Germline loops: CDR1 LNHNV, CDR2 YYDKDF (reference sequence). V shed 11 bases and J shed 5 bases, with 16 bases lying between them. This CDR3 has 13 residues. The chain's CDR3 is CASRADRDQPQHF. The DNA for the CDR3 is TGTGCCTCCCGGGCCGACCGCGATCAGCCCCAGCATTTT.

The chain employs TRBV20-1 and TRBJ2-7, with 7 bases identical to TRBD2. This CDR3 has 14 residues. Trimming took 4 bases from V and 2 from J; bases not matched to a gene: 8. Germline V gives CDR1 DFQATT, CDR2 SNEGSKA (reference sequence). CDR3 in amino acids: CSAKRLANTYEQYF. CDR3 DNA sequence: TGCAGTGCTAAGAGACTAGCAAATACCTACGAGCAGTACTTC.

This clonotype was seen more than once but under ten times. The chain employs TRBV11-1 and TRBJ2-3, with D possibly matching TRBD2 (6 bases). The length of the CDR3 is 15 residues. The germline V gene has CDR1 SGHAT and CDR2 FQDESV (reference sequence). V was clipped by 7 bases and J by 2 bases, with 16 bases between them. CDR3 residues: CASMWAPGDTDTQYF. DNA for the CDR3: TGTGCCAGCATGTGGGCCCCGGGAGACACAGATACGCAGTATTTT. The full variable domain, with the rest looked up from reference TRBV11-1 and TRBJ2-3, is EAEVAQSPRYKITEKSQAVAFWCDPISGHATLYWYRQILGQGPELLVQFQDESVVDDSQLPKDRFSAERLKGVDSTLKIQPAELGDSAMYLCASMWAPGDTDTQYFGPGTRLTVL.

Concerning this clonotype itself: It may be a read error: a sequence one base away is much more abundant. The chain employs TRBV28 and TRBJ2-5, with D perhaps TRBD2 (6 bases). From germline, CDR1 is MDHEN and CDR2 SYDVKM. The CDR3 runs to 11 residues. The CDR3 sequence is CACGVQDTQYF. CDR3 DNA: TGTGCCTGCGGGGTTCAAGATACCCAGTACTTC.

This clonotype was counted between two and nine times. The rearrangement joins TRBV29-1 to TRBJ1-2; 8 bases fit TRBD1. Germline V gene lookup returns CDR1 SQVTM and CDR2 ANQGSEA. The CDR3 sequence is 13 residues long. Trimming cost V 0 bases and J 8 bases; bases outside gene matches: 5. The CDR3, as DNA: TGCAGCGTTGAAGAACAGGGGGTTGGCGGCTACACCTTC. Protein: CSVEEQGVGGYTF.

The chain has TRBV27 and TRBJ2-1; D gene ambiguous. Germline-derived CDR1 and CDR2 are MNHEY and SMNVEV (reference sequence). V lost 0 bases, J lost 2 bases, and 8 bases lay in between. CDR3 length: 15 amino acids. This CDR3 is CASSLSPVPYNEQFF. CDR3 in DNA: TGTGCCAGCAGTTTATCGCCAGTCCCCTACAATGAGCAGTTCTTC.

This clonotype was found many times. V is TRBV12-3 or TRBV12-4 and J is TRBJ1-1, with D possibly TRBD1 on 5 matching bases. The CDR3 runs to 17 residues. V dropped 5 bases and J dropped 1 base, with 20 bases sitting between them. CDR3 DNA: TGTGCCAGCAGTCAGACAGTGGTCCCCCTATCGAACACTGAAGCTTTCTTT. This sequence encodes CASSQTVVPLSNTEAFF.

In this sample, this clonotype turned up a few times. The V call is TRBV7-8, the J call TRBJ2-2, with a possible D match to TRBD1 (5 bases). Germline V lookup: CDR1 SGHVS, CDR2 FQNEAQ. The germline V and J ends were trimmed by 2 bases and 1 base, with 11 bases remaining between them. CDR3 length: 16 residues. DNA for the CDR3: TGTGCCAGCAGCTTAAGGGGCCGGCAGAACACCGGGGAGCTGTTTTTT. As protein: CASSLRGRQNTGELFF.

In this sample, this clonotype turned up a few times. The CDR3 DNA sequence: TGTGCCAGCAGCCAAGATTCCGGGGCCAACGTCCTGACTTTC. Amino acid sequence: CASSQDSGANVLTF. This chain uses TRBV3-1 with TRBJ2-6; the D is unclear. The CDR3 is made up of 14 amino acids. The germline CDR1 and CDR2 sequences are LGHDT and YNNKEL (reference sequence). V lost 0 bases, J lost 4 bases, and 4 bases lay in between.

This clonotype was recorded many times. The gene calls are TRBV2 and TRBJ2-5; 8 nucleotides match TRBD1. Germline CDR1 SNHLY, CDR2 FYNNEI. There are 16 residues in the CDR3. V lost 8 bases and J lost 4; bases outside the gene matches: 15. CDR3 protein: CASGRQGTQRAETQYF. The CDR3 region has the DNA TGTGCCAGCGGTAGACAGGGGACACAAAGGGCAGAGACCCAGTACTTC.

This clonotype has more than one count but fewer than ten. The CDR3 DNA reads as TGTGCCAGCAGGGTGGGGCCCCAAGAGACCCAGTACTTC. As protein: CASRVGPQETQYF. The V and J genes are TRBV7-9 and TRBJ2-5, with D perhaps matching TRBD1 (5 bases). CDR1 is SEHNR, CDR2 FQNEAQ, per germline (reference sequence). V shed 6 bases and J shed 1 base, with 9 bases lying between them. CDR3 length equals 13 residues. The full variable domain, completed using reference TRBV7-9 and TRBJ2-5, is DTGVSQNPRHKITKRGQNVTFRCDPISEHNRLYWYRQTLGQGPEFLTYFQNEAQLEKSRLLSDRFSAERPKGSFSTLEIQRTEQGDSAMYLCASRVGPQETQYFGPGTRLLVL.

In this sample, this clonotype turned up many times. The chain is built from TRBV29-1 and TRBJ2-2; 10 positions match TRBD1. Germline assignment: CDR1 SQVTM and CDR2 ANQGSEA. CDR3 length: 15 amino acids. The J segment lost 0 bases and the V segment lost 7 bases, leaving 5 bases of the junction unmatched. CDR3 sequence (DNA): TGCAGCGCCCGGGACAGGGGAACGAACACCGGGGAGCTGTTTTTT. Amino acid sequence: CSARDRGTNTGELFF.

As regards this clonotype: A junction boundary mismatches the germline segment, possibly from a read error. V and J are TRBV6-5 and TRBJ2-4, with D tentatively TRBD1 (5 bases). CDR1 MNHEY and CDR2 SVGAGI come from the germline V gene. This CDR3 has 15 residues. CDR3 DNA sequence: TGTGCCAGCAGTTACTCAGGGGTAGCCAAAAACATTAAGTACTTC. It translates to CASSYSGVAKNIKYF.

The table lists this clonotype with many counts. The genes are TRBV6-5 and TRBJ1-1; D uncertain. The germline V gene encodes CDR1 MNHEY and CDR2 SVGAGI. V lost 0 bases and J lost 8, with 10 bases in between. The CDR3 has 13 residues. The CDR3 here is CASSYSSATEAFF. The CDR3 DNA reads TGTGCCAGCAGTTACTCGTCCGCCACGGAAGCTTTCTTT.

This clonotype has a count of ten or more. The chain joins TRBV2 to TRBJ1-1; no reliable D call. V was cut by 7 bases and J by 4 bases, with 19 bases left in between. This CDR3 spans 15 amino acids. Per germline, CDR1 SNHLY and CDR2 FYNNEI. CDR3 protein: CASNRTPKAGTEAFF. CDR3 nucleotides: TGTGCCAGCAACCGGACTCCTAAAGCGGGCACTGAAGCTTTCTTT.

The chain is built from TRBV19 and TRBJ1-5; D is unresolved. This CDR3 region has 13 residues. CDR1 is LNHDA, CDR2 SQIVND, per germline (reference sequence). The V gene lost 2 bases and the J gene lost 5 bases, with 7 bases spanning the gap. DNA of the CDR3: TGTGCCAGTAGTATATGGGCAGATCAGCCCCAGCATTTT. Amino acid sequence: CASSIWADQPQHF. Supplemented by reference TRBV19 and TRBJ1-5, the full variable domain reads DGGITQSPKYLFRKEGQNVTLSCEQNLNHDAMYWYRQDPGQGLRLIYYSQIVNDFQKGDIAEGYSVSREKKESFPLTVTSAQKNPTAFYLCASSIWADQPQHFGDGTRLSIL.

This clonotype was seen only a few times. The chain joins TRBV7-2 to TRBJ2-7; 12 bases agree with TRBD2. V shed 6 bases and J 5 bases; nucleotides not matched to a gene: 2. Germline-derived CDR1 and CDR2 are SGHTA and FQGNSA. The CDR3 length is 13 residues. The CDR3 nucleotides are TGTGCCAGCAGGGGACTAGCGGGTCACGAGCAGTACTTC. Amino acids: CASRGLAGHEQYF.